Listed below are T cell receptor beta chains from one sample, sequenced in a study of shared clonotypes between healthy human individuals. Produced via immunoSEQ multiplex PCR; TCRdb's table is partial and in-frame only. The sample lists approximately 2.1 million clones, 80% to 95% seen once, with 0.35% to 0.5% in the top ten. Sequenced: naive CD4+ T cells from PBMCs. Every receptor here comes from a young man in good health. Some clones in this sample may be carry-over from other donors' samples. Each CDR3 is given with its conserved first and last residue. A D gene is named only where the DNA matches it firmly. Clone size is shown for a subset of rows, as once, few, many or a class of expanded clone.

TRBD1,TRBJ1-1,TRBV25-1,-,CASSRTDRANTEAFF,TGTGCCAGCAGTCGGACGGACAGGGCGAACACTGAAGCTTTCTTT
-,TRBJ1-4,TRBV7-9,-,CASSWHSEKLFF,TGTGCCAGCAGCTGGCACAGTGAAAAACTGTTTTTT
-,TRBJ2-2,TRBV6-6,-,CASTQGPFTGELFF,TGTGCCAGCACACAGGGACCGTTCACCGGGGAGCTGTTTTTT
TRBD2,TRBJ2-7,TRBV7-2,-,CASSPVAGGYEQYF,TGTGCCAGCAGCCCAGTAGCGGGAGGATACGAGCAGTACTTC
-,TRBJ2-1,TRBV19,-,CASSIGVRSYNEQFF,TGTGCCAGTAGTATAGGGGTCAGATCTTACAATGAGCAGTTCTTC
TRBD2,TRBJ2-5,TRBV4-2,-,CASSQGVGGSFGETQYF,TGTGCCAGCAGCCAAGGAGTGGGCGGGAGTTTTGGAGAGACCCAGTACTTC
-,TRBJ2-7,TRBV5-1,-,CASRTGITYEQYF,TGCGCCAGCAGGACAGGAATCACCTACGAGCAGTACTTC
-,TRBJ1-1,TRBV30,-,CACGRDNTEAFF,TGTGCCTGTGGGAGGGACAACACTGAAGCTTTCTTT
-,TRBJ1-1,TRBV10-1,few,CASSEGPSSSTEAFF,TGCGCCAGCAGTGAAGGTCCAAGTAGTAGCACTGAAGCTTTCTTT
-,TRBJ2-1,TRBV29-1,-,CSALGASSYNEQFF,TGCAGCGCTCTAGGGGCCAGCTCCTACAATGAGCAGTTCTTC
-,TRBJ2-6,TRBV28,-,CASSFSGSGANVLTF,TGTGCCAGCAGTTTCAGCGGATCTGGGGCCAACGTCCTGACTTTC
-,TRBJ2-1,TRBV28,-,CASSEGLFSYNEQFF,TGTGCCAGCAGTGAGGGACTTTTCTCCTACAATGAGCAGTTCTTC
-,TRBJ2-2,TRBV6-6,-,CASRGAVATGELFF,TGTGCCAGCAGGGGGGCTGTCGCCACCGGGGAGCTGTTTTTT
-,TRBJ1-1,TRBV7-8,-,CASSLGVFGYTEAFF,TGTGCCAGCAGCTTAGGGGTCTTTGGATACACTGAAGCTTTCTTT
-,TRBJ1-2,TRBV27,-,CASSDQPGFYGYTF,TGTGCCAGCAGCGACCAGCCAGGGTTCTATGGCTACACCTTC
-,TRBJ2-5,TRBV28,-,CASSLGGVLKTQYF,TGTGCCAGCAGTTTAGGGGGAGTACTAAAGACCCAGTACTTC
TRBD1,TRBJ2-1,TRBV10-1,-,CASSESKAGQGVNKQFF,TGCGCCAGCAGTGAGTCGAAGGCCGGACAGGGGGTTAATAAGCAGTTCTTC
-,TRBJ2-2,TRBV6-1,-,CASSEVRVSGELFF,TGTGCCAGCAGTGAAGTAAGGGTGAGCGGGGAGCTGTTTTTT
-,TRBJ2-1,TRBV5-6,-,CASSLRKNEQFF,TGTGCCAGCAGCCTCCGCAAGAATGAGCAGTTCTTC
-,TRBJ2-2,TRBV10-3,-,CAISYSPGAPTGELFF,TGTGCCATCAGTTATAGCCCAGGGGCCCCGACCGGGGAGCTGTTTTTT
-,TRBJ1-6,TRBV30,-,CAWGQTNNSPLHF,TGTGCCTGGGGACAGACTAATAATTCACCCCTCCACTTT
TRBD1,TRBJ2-7,TRBV7-9,once,CASSLGTGGSEQYF,TGTGCCAGCAGCTTAGGGACAGGGGGCAGCGAGCAGTACTTC